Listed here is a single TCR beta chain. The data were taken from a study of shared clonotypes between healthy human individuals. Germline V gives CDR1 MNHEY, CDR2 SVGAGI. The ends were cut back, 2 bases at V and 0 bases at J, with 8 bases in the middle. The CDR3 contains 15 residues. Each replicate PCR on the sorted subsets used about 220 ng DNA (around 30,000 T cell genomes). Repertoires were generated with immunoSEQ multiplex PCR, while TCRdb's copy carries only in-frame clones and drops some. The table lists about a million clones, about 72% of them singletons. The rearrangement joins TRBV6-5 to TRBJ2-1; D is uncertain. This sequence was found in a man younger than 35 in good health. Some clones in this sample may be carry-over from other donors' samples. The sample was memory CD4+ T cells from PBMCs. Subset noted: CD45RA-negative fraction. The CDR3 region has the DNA TGTGCCAGCAGTTACGCGGATCCCTCCTACAATGAGCAGTTCTTC. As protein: CASSYADPSYNEQFF.